The 17 T cell receptor beta chains below all came from one sample that was sequenced in a study of PD-L1 blockade in urothelial cancer. The time point is: pretreatment peripheral blood. Sequenced by immunoSEQ multiplex PCR; TCRdb stores in-frame clones only, minus some. The sample gives fewer than 85,000 clones, about four fifths of which show up once; about 8.6% is in the top ten. This sample comprised PBMCs, obtained around atezolizumab (anti-PD-L1) treatment. The receptor source for this set is a woman aged 70-85 years with urothelial cancer.

The chain joins TRBV7-9 to TRBJ2-7; tentatively, D is TRBD2 (7 bases). Looked up from germline, CDR1 is SEHNR and CDR2 is FQNEAQ (reference sequence). Trimming left V 6 bases short and J 1 base short, with 13 bases between. The CDR3 has 14 amino acids. DNA for the CDR3: TGTGCCAGCAGAGGGGGGGCTTCGTCCTACGAGCAGTACTTC. It specifies CASRGGASSYEQYF. Looking up the rest from reference TRBV7-9 and TRBJ2-7 gives the full variable domain: DTGVSQNPRHKITKRGQNVTFRCDPISEHNRLYWYRQTLGQGPEFLTYFQNEAQLEKSRLLSDRFSAERPKGSFSTLEIQRTEQGDSAMYLCASRGGASSYEQYFGPGTRLTVT.

CDR3 amino acids: CASSLNSRDRDTEAFF. CDR3 DNA sequence: TGCGCCAGCAGCTTGAACTCCCGGGACAGGGACACTGAAGCTTTCTTT. The chain employs TRBV5-1 and TRBJ1-1; 9 bases align to TRBD1. The V gene end was trimmed by 1 base and the J gene end by 3 bases; junction bases not matched to a gene: 7. From germline, CDR1 is SGHRS and CDR2 YFSETQ. The CDR3 is made up of 16 amino acids.

V usage is TRBV5-1 and J usage is TRBJ2-7, with a tentative D call TRBD1 (5 bases). Trimming left V 0 bases short and J 6 bases short, with 13 bases between. From germline, CDR1 is SGHRS and CDR2 YFSETQ. The CDR3 extends over 14 amino acids. The CDR3 DNA reads TGCGCCAGCAGCTTGGGGGGCCTAAACTCCGAGCAGTACTTC. Its protein is CASSLGGLNSEQYF. Full variable domain (missing parts from reference TRBV5-1 and TRBJ2-7): KAGVTQTPRYLIKTRGQQVTLSCSPISGHRSVSWYQQTPGQGLQFLFEYFSETQRNKGNFPGRFSGRQFSNSRSEMNVSTLELGDSALYLCASSLGGLNSEQYFGPGTRLTVT.

This CDR3 reads CASRGAGGNYNEQFF. As DNA, the CDR3 is TGTGCCAGCCGAGGAGCGGGAGGCAACTACAATGAGCAGTTCTTC. The genes are TRBV19 and TRBJ2-1; 9 bases are a match to TRBD2. CDR3 length: 15 amino acids. After removal of 9 bases from V and 3 bases from J, the junction contained 9 bases not matched to a gene. Germline V gene sequence: CDR1 LNHDA, CDR2 SQIVND (reference sequence).

The J gene is TRBJ2-7, the V gene TRBV19; 9 nucleotides match TRBD1. CDR3 length: 17 amino acids. Per the germline V gene, CDR1 is LNHDA and CDR2 is SQIVND (reference sequence). Losses at the gene ends were 6 bases for V and 3 bases for J; bases not matched to a gene: 15. The CDR3 sequence: CASSRNLVTGGFYEQYF. The CDR3 DNA reads TGTGCCAGTAGCCGCAACCTGGTCACAGGGGGCTTCTACGAGCAGTACTTC.

This chain connects TRBV15 to TRBJ2-1; TRBD1 agrees at 8 bases. Germline lookup yields CDR1 LNHNV and CDR2 YYDKDF (reference sequence). The CDR3 contains 19 residues. V lost 0 bases and J lost 9; bases outside the gene matches: 19. The CDR3 bases are TGTGCCACCAGCAGAGAGGCCCCCTCGATCCAGGGGGCGCAGGTTGAGCAGTTCTTC. Amino acids: CATSREAPSIQGAQVEQFF.

The chain joins TRBV28 to TRBJ2-1, with TRBD2 matching over 8 bases. With V trimmed by 2 bases and J by 6 bases, 3 bases remained unmatched. The CDR3 covers 14 residues. Germline CDR1 is MDHEN and CDR2 is SYDVKM. CDR3 nucleotides: TGTGCCAGCAGTTTAGACAGCGGGGGCAATGAGCAGTTCTTC. Protein product: CASSLDSGGNEQFF.

The chain combines TRBV19 with TRBJ2-7; 7 bases fit TRBD1. The V and J ends lost 5 bases and 2 bases, in that order; junction bases with no gene match: 6. Looked up from germline, CDR1 is LNHDA and CDR2 is SQIVND (reference sequence). This CDR3 is 14 amino acids long. This CDR3 reads CASSGAGGTYEQYF. CDR3 nucleotide sequence: TGTGCCAGTAGTGGGGCAGGGGGAACCTACGAGCAGTACTTC.

The rearrangement uses TRBV7-9 and TRBJ1-1; 9 bases align to TRBD1. Trimming at V came to 3 bases and at J to 10 bases, leaving 3 bases not matched to a gene. CDR3 length: 12 residues. Germline V gene sequence: CDR1 SEHNR, CDR2 FQNEAQ (reference sequence). Here the CDR3 reads CASSFPDRGAFF. CDR3 coding DNA: TGTGCCAGCAGCTTCCCGGACAGGGGAGCTTTCTTT.

This rearrangement joins TRBV5-6 to TRBJ1-5; the D gene is possibly TRBD1 (6 bases). Trimming took off 1 base at V and 2 bases at J, with 19 bases between the two ends. This CDR3 region has 18 residues. Germline V gene data show CDR1 as SGHDT and CDR2 as YYEEEE. CDR3 DNA: TGTGCCAGCAGCTTGAGGGCCACCGGGGGGCCCGGCAATCAGCCCCAGCATTTT. Encoded protein: CASSLRATGGPGNQPQHF.

J is TRBJ2-3 and V is TRBV4-1; weak D call: TRBD2 (6 bases). Trimming removed 1 base from V and 1 base from J, with 9 bases in between. CDR3 size: 15 residues. The germline CDR1 and CDR2 sequences are MGHRA and YSYEKL. CDR3 residues: CASSQGGVGTDTQYF. The CDR3 bases are TGCGCCAGCAGCCAAGGGGGGGTCGGCACAGATACGCAGTATTTT.

The rearrangement links TRBV15 to TRBJ2-5; perhaps TRBD2 as D (6 bases). The CDR3 consists of 15 residues. CDR1 and CDR2 from the germline V gene are LNHNV and YYDKDF (reference sequence). V lost 0 bases and J 5 bases, leaving 13 bases between the germline ends. The CDR3 region is CATSRDSGGSETQYF. Here the CDR3 DNA reads TGTGCCACCAGCAGAGATAGCGGCGGGTCGGAGACCCAGTACTTC. Looking up the rest from reference TRBV15 and TRBJ2-5 gives the full variable domain: DAMVIQNPRYQVTQFGKPVTLSCSQTLNHNVMYWYQQKSSQAPKLLFHYYDKDFNNEADTPDNFQSRRPNTSFCFLDIRSPGLGDTAMYLCATSRDSGGSETQYFGPGTRLLVL.

This rearrangement joins TRBV10-3 to TRBJ1-1; 8 nucleotides agree with TRBD1. This CDR3 spans 17 amino acids. V gave up 3 bases and J gave up 0 bases; unmatched junction bases: 9. Germline V lookup: CDR1 ENHRY, CDR2 SYGVKD. The DNA of the CDR3 is TGTGCCATCAGTGAAACGGGACAGGTTTTCATGAACACTGAAGCTTTCTTT. Translating gives CAISETGQVFMNTEAFF.

This clone appeared a few times. The chain couples TRBV29-1 to TRBJ1-2; D is perhaps TRBD1 (6 bases). V shed 0 bases and J shed 8 bases, with 16 bases lying between them. Germline V gene sequence: CDR1 SQVTM, CDR2 ANQGSEA. This CDR3 is built from 14 residues. In DNA, the CDR3 is TGCAGCGTTGAAGACTTTTGGGGGGGCCTAGGCTACACCTTC. Residues: CSVEDFWGGLGYTF.

The J gene is TRBJ2-5, the V gene TRBV6-6, with 9 bases identical to TRBD2. CDR3 length: 16 amino acids. Per germline, CDR1 MNHNY and CDR2 SVGAGI (reference sequence). V lost 6 bases and J lost 1; bases outside the gene matches: 9. CDR3 residues: CASSTRRGGLQETQYF. The CDR3, as DNA: TGTGCCAGCAGCACCCGGCGGGGGGGCCTCCAAGAGACCCAGTACTTC.

This clone is labeled as large. The genes are TRBV5-6 and TRBJ2-7; tentative D call: TRBD1 (6 bases). Trimming shortened V by 3 bases and J by 4 bases, and 14 bases separated the two germline ends. The CDR3 runs 14 residues. Germline CDR1 reads SGHDT; CDR2 reads YYEEEE. The CDR3 loop reads CASSWWGQNYEQYF. CDR3 bases: TGTGCCAGCAGCTGGTGGGGGCAGAATTACGAGCAGTACTTC.

The chain is built from TRBV6-5 and TRBJ1-1, with 7 bases identical to TRBD1. This CDR3 is 14 amino acids long. Germline V CDR1 and CDR2: MNHEY, SVGAGI. V lost 5 bases and J lost 8; bases outside the gene matches: 11. For the CDR3, the DNA is TGTGCCAGCAGTCAGCGCCGGGACAGCCCCGAAGCTTTCTTT. Its protein product is CASSQRRDSPEAFF.